Presented here are 12 T cell receptor beta chains from one specimen sequenced in a study of blood T cell repertoires in COVID-19. TCRdb keeps only in-frame clones here, not all; method: immunoSEQ multiplex PCR. The table lists around 260,000 clones, about 87% of them singletons. Sequencing input: peripheral blood. The receptor source for this set is a woman in her sixties or seventies with COVID-19, enrolled during active disease.

A word on this clone: At one of its ends the junction is not consistent with the germline gene, which may arise from a read error. The chain is built from TRBV7-9 and TRBJ1-2; TRBD1 matches 7 bases. The CDR3 covers 13 residues. Germline CDR1 is SEHNR and CDR2 is FQNEAQ (reference sequence). The CDR3 coding sequence is TGTGCCAGCAGTTTAGACAGGGTCCATGGCTACACCTTC. Residues: CASSLDRVHGYTF.

Note on this clone: The same CDR3 also results from other DNA sequences found in this sample. The rearrangement uses TRBV6-5 and TRBJ2-5; 11 bases map to TRBD1. This CDR3 is built from 14 residues. V lost 5 bases, J lost 4 bases, and 3 bases stayed unmatched. CDR1 and CDR2 (germline): MNHEY, SVGAGI. The CDR3 bases are TGTGCCAGCAGTCGGACAGGGGGCTTAGAGACCCAGTACTTC. Its protein product is CASSRTGGLETQYF.

This clone was counted a single time. The chain couples TRBV20-1 to TRBJ1-5; TRBD1 matches at 7 bases. The length of the CDR3 is 14 residues. In germline, CDR1 is DFQATT, CDR2 SNEGSKA (reference sequence). Losses at the gene ends were 3 bases for V and 4 bases for J; bases not matched to a gene: 6. Written as DNA, the CDR3 is TGCAGTGCTAGTATTGGCAGGGGGAATCAGCCCCAGCATTTT. This sequence encodes CSASIGRGNQPQHF.

The table lists this clone with a few counts. The chain employs TRBV19 and TRBJ1-5, with 8 bases lining up with TRBD1. CDR1 is LNHDA, CDR2 SQIVND, per germline (reference sequence). This CDR3 has 15 residues. The J segment lost 5 bases and the V segment lost 7 bases, leaving 10 bases of the junction unmatched. The DNA of the CDR3 is TGTGCCAGTACCCTGCTCGGACAGGGAGATCAGCCCCAGCATTTT. It encodes CASTLLGQGDQPQHF.

This clone was found once. This chain connects TRBV2 to TRBJ2-3, with 15 bases matching TRBD2. Per germline, CDR1 SNHLY and CDR2 FYNNEI. The V segment lost 7 bases and the J segment 3 bases; nucleotides outside the gene matches: 5. This CDR3 has 16 residues. CDR3 DNA sequence: TGTGCCAGCATCGCGGGACTAGCGGGGGGAACAGATACGCAGTATTTT. Translating gives CASIAGLAGGTDTQYF.

CDR3 loop: CSVGTSGTSTDTQYF. As DNA, the CDR3 is TGCAGCGTCGGGACTAGCGGGACTAGCACAGATACGCAGTATTTT. V and J are TRBV29-1 and TRBJ2-3; 13 bases agree with TRBD2. The CDR3 runs 15 residues. Germline-derived CDR1 and CDR2 are SQVTM and ANQGSEA. The J segment lost 0 bases and the V segment lost 6 bases, leaving 3 bases of the junction unmatched.

The J gene is TRBJ2-1, the V gene TRBV5-4; no firm D call. Germline CDR1 reads SGHNT; CDR2 reads YYREEE (reference sequence). The CDR3 has 15 amino acids. Trimming pared 4 bases from V and 0 bases from J, leaving 11 bases between. The CDR3 sequence is CASSVDTVSYNEQFF. The CDR3 DNA sequence: TGTGCCAGCAGCGTCGACACAGTCTCCTACAATGAGCAGTTCTTC.

This chain's CDR3 is CASRRTATDTQYF. CDR3 in DNA: TGTGCCAGCAGGAGGACAGCCACAGATACGCAGTATTTT. This sequence joins TRBV6-5 and TRBJ2-3, with TRBD1 as a possible D gene (6 bases). CDR3 size: 13 residues. Germline CDR1 and CDR2: MNHEY and SVGAGI. V shed 6 bases and J shed 2 bases, with 9 bases lying between them.

CDR3 coding DNA: TGCGCCAGCAGCTTGGATAGGGGGCATCAGCCCCAGCATTTT. Residues: CASSLDRGHQPQHF. This chain joins TRBV5-1 and TRBJ1-5; 7 bases match TRBD1. Per germline, CDR1 SGHRS and CDR2 YFSETQ. Unmatched junction bases numbered 2, after V lost 0 bases and J lost 5 bases. This CDR3 is built from 14 residues. Combining the CDR3 with reference TRBV5-1 and TRBJ1-5 gives the whole variable domain KAGVTQTPRYLIKTRGQQVTLSCSPISGHRSVSWYQQTPGQGLQFLFEYFSETQRNKGNFPGRFSGRQFSNSRSEMNVSTLELGDSALYLCASSLDRGHQPQHFGDGTRLSIL.

The chain recombines TRBV7-8 with TRBJ2-5; TRBD2 matches 11 bases. The CDR3 runs to 17 residues. The V and J ends lost 0 bases and 5 bases, in that order; junction bases with no gene match: 8. In germline, CDR1 is SGHVS, CDR2 FQNEAQ. The CDR3 DNA reads TGTGCCAGCAGCTTAGCGCTGTCTAGCGGGAGGCGGGAGACCCAGTACTTC. Residues: CASSLALSSGRRETQYF.

V gene TRBV19 combines with J gene TRBJ1-5; TRBD1 agrees at 7 bases. Trimming cost V 6 bases and J 5 bases; bases outside gene matches: 10. The CDR3 extends over 15 amino acids. The germline CDR1 and CDR2 sequences are LNHDA and SQIVND (reference sequence). CDR3 protein: CASRKPGQFHQPQHF. CDR3 coding DNA: TGTGCCAGTAGGAAACCGGGACAGTTCCATCAGCCCCAGCATTTT.

The rearrangement joins TRBV6-5 to TRBJ2-2, with TRBD1 identical over 8 bases. Trimming cost V 1 base and J 4 bases; bases outside gene matches: 2. Looked up from germline, CDR1 is MNHEY and CDR2 is SVGAGI. The CDR3 is 15 residues long. This CDR3 reads CASSYYRGFTGELFF. In nucleotides, the CDR3 is TGTGCCAGCAGTTACTACAGGGGGTTCACCGGGGAGCTGTTTTTT.